This TCR beta chain stems from a study of CD8 T cells in ankylosing spondylitis (dated by TCRdb to about 2017). Describing the broader study: T cell receptor beta repertoires were profiled in healthy donors and ankylosing spondylitis patients so that disease-linked TCR variants could be found. The full study cohort comprised around 25 ankylosing spondylitis patients and 85 to 120 healthy donors. Peripheral blood was sampled, and synovial fluid was also collected from ankylosing spondylitis patients. Findings and caveats that apply to the study as a whole: Significant enrichment of the disease-linked clones was reported in matched synovial fluid samples from ankylosing spondylitis patients. The disease-linked clones had a CD8+ phenotype and were found at relatively low frequencies in peripheral blood. Some of the motif variants had been reported before in the synovial fluid and blood of reactive arthritis patients, a finding that suggests common disease-initiation mechanisms. A TCR beta motif of several highly homologous amino acid variants appeared characteristic of blood from ankylosing spondylitis patients.

Data came from an Illumina HiSeq 2500. TCR beta libraries were prepared by quantitative 5'-RACE with molecular barcodes. The study's processing was this. Disease-linked TCR variants were identified with a new computational method built on a probabilistic model of VDJ rearrangement. The public reads were reanalyzed by TCRdb: fastp trimming at Q25, MiXCR alignment, in-frame beta chains only. Entries that share a CDR3 protein sequence are merged under the most common genes and DNA. TCRdb's processing, not the authors', yielded these V and J calls. In all, the sample holds hundreds of thousands of distinct CDR3 sequences, and 10% to 15% of those were seen once. The ten largest account for 0.45% to 0.6% of the sample. Remarks on this clonotype: Its antigen remains undetermined. Base-call qualities are not available, and no considerably larger clone is one nucleotide away.

This receptor was obtained from a male donor with ankylosing spondylitis. Sequenced: blood, either unsorted or a sorted T cell fraction (not recorded which).

The nucleotides are TGTGCCAGCTCCGGGACTAGCGGGAGGGGAGTGGAGCTGTTTTTT. This gives the protein CASSGTSGRGVELFF. This chain is built from TRBV2 and TRBJ2-2; the junction holds 16 bases that match TRBD2. The CDR3 runs 15 residues from the cysteine to the phenylalanine. Just the 45-base CDR3 DNA is kept, in frame starting at base 1. The germline V gene sets CDR1 to SNHLY and CDR2 to FYNNEI. Ends trimmed: V by 8 bases, J by 10 bases; bases unmatched to a gene: 7.